Shown below are 14 T cell receptor beta chains from a single sample sequenced in a study of shared clonotypes between healthy human individuals. Measured with immunoSEQ multiplex PCR; TCRdb has only the in-frame clones, and not every one. The profile covers 2 million to 3 million clones, with more than 80% appearing a single time and 0.14% taken by the ten largest. Input material: naive CD4+ T cells sorted from blood. Subset defined: CD45RA+ positively selected. These receptors all come from a man in his late teens or twenties in good health.

Notes on this clone: Other DNA sequences in this specimen translate into the identical CDR3. This chain connects TRBV6-5 to TRBJ1-2; maybe TRBD1 (6 bases). There are 14 residues in the CDR3. Germline assignment: CDR1 MNHEY and CDR2 SVGAGI. V was trimmed by 2 bases and J by 2 bases, leaving 9 bases between them. The CDR3, as DNA: TGTGCCAGCAGTTACGGACAGTCGAACTATGGCTACACCTTC. It specifies CASSYGQSNYGYTF.

The chain combines TRBV25-1 with TRBJ2-7; D gene ambiguous. V was shortened by 8 bases and J by 2 bases, with 10 bases between the two germline ends. The germline V gene has CDR1 MGHDK and CDR2 SYGVNS. CDR3 length: 12 amino acids. The CDR3 is CASVGQPYEQYF. The CDR3 bases are TGTGCCAGCGTCGGGCAGCCCTACGAGCAGTACTTC.

The V and J genes are TRBV6-6 and TRBJ2-7; 7 bases fit TRBD1. CDR3 length equals 13 residues. Looked up from germline, CDR1 is MNHNY and CDR2 is SVGAGI (reference sequence). V lost 7 bases and J lost 6; bases outside the gene matches: 9. The DNA for the CDR3 is TGTGCCAGCACGAGGACAGGCGTAAGCGAGCAGTACTTC. Its translation is CASTRTGVSEQYF.

V and J are TRBV27 and TRBJ1-6, with a possible D match to TRBD1 (5 bases). The CDR3 spans 15 residues. Trimming removed 5 bases at V and 4 bases at J, with 12 bases between. CDR1 and CDR2 (germline): MNHEY, SMNVEV (reference sequence). The CDR3 sequence is CASSQGTLYNSPLHF. CDR3 in DNA: TGTGCCAGCAGTCAAGGGACTTTATATAATTCACCCCTCCACTTT.

The chain employs TRBV7-8 and TRBJ1-2; D remains unclear. This CDR3 contains 17 residues. Germline-derived CDR1 and CDR2 are SGHVS and FQNEAQ. V lost 0 bases and J lost 0, with 14 bases in between. The CDR3 DNA sequence: TGTGCCAGCAGCTTAGCGGTTTGGCAGGCATCTAACTATGGCTACACCTTC. Amino acid sequence: CASSLAVWQASNYGYTF.

This clone occurred once. The chain uses TRBV5-1 and TRBJ1-1, with unresolved D. Trimming removed 1 base from V and 0 bases from J, with 13 bases in between. Per germline, CDR1 SGHRS and CDR2 YFSETQ. The CDR3 runs to 16 residues. The CDR3 protein is CASSLLSGDMNTEAFF. For the CDR3, the DNA is TGCGCCAGCAGCTTGTTGTCCGGGGATATGAACACTGAAGCTTTCTTT.

The chain couples TRBV6-6 to TRBJ1-5; TRBD1 matches 11 bases. V lost 6 bases and J lost 3; bases outside the gene matches: 7. Germline V gene sequence: CDR1 MNHNY, CDR2 SVGAGI (reference sequence). The CDR3 consists of 16 residues. The CDR3 coding sequence is TGTGCCAGCAGACCCTTGGACAGGGGGCTCAATCAGCCCCAGCATTTT. Translating it yields CASRPLDRGLNQPQHF.

The chain combines TRBV6-1 with TRBJ1-6, with 10 bases fitting TRBD1. The germline V gene encodes CDR1 MNHNS and CDR2 SASEGT. Trimming at V came to 5 bases and at J to 9 bases, leaving 7 bases not matched to a gene. The length of the CDR3 is 15 residues. The CDR3: CASSLGQGTGSPLHF. The CDR3 region has the DNA TGTGCCAGCAGTTTGGGACAGGGGACGGGTTCACCCCTCCACTTT.

The J gene is TRBJ2-7, the V gene TRBV6-1; 11 nucleotides align to TRBD1. With V trimmed by 6 bases and J by 5 bases, 6 bases remained unmatched. The CDR3 has 14 residues. Germline lookup yields CDR1 MNHNS and CDR2 SASEGT. The CDR3, as DNA: TGTGCCAGCAGACCGGGACAGGGGGGACACGAGCAGTACTTC. Encoded protein: CASRPGQGGHEQYF.

The chain uses TRBV2 and TRBJ1-2; no definite D call. V dropped 0 bases and J dropped 7 bases, with 9 bases sitting between them. CDR3 size: 13 residues. CDR1 and CDR2 from the germline V gene are SNHLY and FYNNEI. CDR3 nucleotides: TGTGCCAGCAGTGAAGCGGGCCGCCTTGGCTACACCTTC. Its protein is CASSEAGRLGYTF.

The chain recombines TRBV28 with TRBJ1-2; D not certain. Germline values: CDR1 MDHEN, CDR2 SYDVKM. The CDR3 loop spans 14 amino acids. Trimming took off 6 bases at V and 5 bases at J, with 16 bases between the two ends. The CDR3 sequence is CASRPDLGRYGYTF. For the CDR3, the DNA is TGTGCCAGCAGGCCTGACCTCGGGCGGTATGGCTACACCTTC.

This clone was found once. V usage is TRBV28 and J usage is TRBJ2-3, with a tentative D call TRBD1 (6 bases). Germline CDR1 reads MDHEN; CDR2 reads SYDVKM. V lost 3 bases, J lost 1 base, and 11 bases lay in between. The CDR3 totals 15 residues. CDR3 nucleotide sequence: TGTGCCAGCAGTTTTCGACAGGACGGCACAGATACGCAGTATTTT. Its protein is CASSFRQDGTDTQYF.

J is TRBJ1-2 and V is TRBV5-1; D is uncertain. Germline loops: CDR1 SGHRS, CDR2 YFSETQ. The CDR3 extends over 13 amino acids. V dropped 0 bases and J dropped 8 bases, with 11 bases sitting between them. The CDR3 DNA follows: TGCGCCAGCAGCTTGGCCCCGGCAGCCGGCTACACCTTC. It yields the protein CASSLAPAAGYTF.

The V call is TRBV7-2, the J call TRBJ1-4; weak D call: TRBD1 (5 bases). The ends were cut back, 5 bases at V and 4 bases at J, with 14 bases in the middle. Per germline, CDR1 SGHTA and CDR2 FQGNSA. The CDR3 covers 15 residues. CDR3 sequence reads: CASSLAGNNNEKLFF. The CDR3 coding sequence is TGTGCCAGCAGCCTGGCAGGGAATAATAATGAAAAACTGTTTTTT.